The 23 T cell receptor beta chains below all came from one sample that was sequenced in a study of blood T cell repertoires in COVID-19. Only in-frame clones appear in the TCRdb table, and some are missing; sequencing was by immunoSEQ multiplex PCR. Among about 80,000 clones, 80% to 85% were seen once, and the ten largest hold under 35%. Input material: peripheral blood. These receptor sequences come from a human donor in a cohort sampled during active COVID-19.

CDR3 sequence reads: CAWYRGSNTEAFF. The CDR3 bases are TGTGCCTGGTACCGGGGGTCGAACACTGAAGCTTTCTTT. V gene TRBV30 combines with J gene TRBJ1-1; a possible D gene is TRBD1 (5 bases). The CDR3 contains 13 residues. CDR1 GTSNPN and CDR2 SVGIG come from the germline V gene (reference sequence). The V and J ends lost 5 bases and 1 base respectively, with 11 bases between them. The whole variable domain, filled in from reference TRBV30 and TRBJ1-1, reads SQTIHQWPATLVQPVGSPLSLECTVEGTSNPNLYWYRQAAGRGLQLLFYSVGIGQISSEVPQNLSASRPQDRQFILSSKKLLLSDSGFYLCAWYRGSNTEAFFGQGTRLTVV.

This rearrangement joins TRBV19 to TRBJ2-3, with D perhaps TRBD2 (5 bases). CDR3 length: 15 residues. V was cut by 0 bases and J by 3 bases, with 10 bases left in between. Germline V gene data show CDR1 as LNHDA and CDR2 as SQIVND (reference sequence). The CDR3 loop is CASSIDGGRTDTQYF. DNA for the CDR3: TGTGCCAGTAGTATAGATGGCGGGCGGACAGATACGCAGTATTTT.

The CDR3 reads CAWSVRTGGYSNQPQHF. DNA of the CDR3: TGTGCCTGGAGTGTACGGACAGGGGGTTATAGCAATCAGCCCCAGCATTTT. The gene calls are TRBV30 and TRBJ1-5; 10 positions match TRBD1. Losses at the gene ends were 0 bases for V and 0 bases for J; bases not matched to a gene: 5. In germline, CDR1 is GTSNPN, CDR2 SVGIG (reference sequence). The CDR3 consists of 17 residues.

The chain has TRBV7-2 and TRBJ1-5, with D possibly TRBD1 on 5 matching bases. Between the trimmed V and J ends, which lost 5 bases and 7 bases, there was a span of 15 bases. CDR1 and CDR2 from the germline V gene are SGHTA and FQGNSA. CDR3 length equals 14 residues. For the CDR3, the DNA is TGTGCCAGCAGCCGGGGGGGGGTGCGGCAGCCCCAGCATTTT. Protein sequence: CASSRGGVRQPQHF. The whole variable domain, filled in from reference TRBV7-2 and TRBJ1-5, reads GAGVSQSPSNKVTEKGKDVELRCDPISGHTALYWYRQSLGQGLEFLIYFQGNSAPDKSGLPSDRFSAERTGGSVSTLTIQRTQQEDSAVYLCASSRGGVRQPQHFGDGTRLSIL.

The V gene is TRBV7-6, the J gene TRBJ2-7; 8 bases agree with TRBD2. Germline V gene sequence: CDR1 SGHVS, CDR2 FNYEAQ. The J segment lost 3 bases and the V segment lost 5 bases, leaving 3 bases of the junction unmatched. This CDR3 comprises 13 residues. The CDR3: CASSAGLVYEQYF. The CDR3 region has the DNA TGTGCCAGCAGCGCGGGACTAGTCTACGAGCAGTACTTC.

The rearrangement links TRBV5-4 to TRBJ2-1; D may be TRBD2 (6 bases). The CDR3 has 13 residues. The germline V gene encodes CDR1 SGHNT and CDR2 YYREEE (reference sequence). V was clipped by 2 bases and J by 7 bases, with 10 bases between them. The CDR3 spells CASSLSGVNEQFF. Here the CDR3 DNA reads TGTGCCAGCAGCTTATCGGGGGTTAATGAGCAGTTCTTC.

The chain combines TRBV18 with TRBJ1-1; 8 bases fit TRBD1. The CDR3 extends over 16 amino acids. After removal of 3 bases from V and 4 bases from J, the junction contained 10 bases not matched to a gene. Germline V CDR1 and CDR2: KGHSH, LQKENI. Here the CDR3 reads CASSPSRQGSGTEAFF. The CDR3 DNA reads as TGTGCCAGCTCACCCTCCAGACAGGGGTCGGGCACTGAAGCTTTCTTT.

The chain joins TRBV6-6 to TRBJ2-7, with 8 bases that match TRBD1. CDR1 MNHNY and CDR2 SVGAGI come from the germline V gene (reference sequence). The CDR3 has 16 residues. Losses at the gene ends were 2 bases for V and 0 bases for J; bases not matched to a gene: 6. The CDR3 coding sequence is TGTGCCAGCAGTTACCCCGGGACAGGTACCTCCTACGAGCAGTACTTC. Protein: CASSYPGTGTSYEQYF.

This clone was detected only once. The chain couples TRBV5-1 to TRBJ2-1; no definite D call. The germline CDR1 and CDR2 sequences are SGHRS and YFSETQ. The CDR3 has 17 residues. The V end lost 4 bases, the J end lost 4 bases, and 21 bases lay between the germline ends. CDR3 amino acids: CASSGLGSQHTYNEQFF. Written as DNA, the CDR3 is TGCGCCAGCAGCGGTTTGGGTAGCCAACACACTTACAATGAGCAGTTCTTC.

The V gene is TRBV19, the J gene TRBJ1-1, with 8 bases identical to TRBD1. The CDR3 extends over 13 amino acids. From germline, CDR1 is LNHDA and CDR2 SQIVND (reference sequence). Trimming cost V 6 bases and J 11 bases; bases outside gene matches: 11. The CDR3 DNA reads TGTGCCAGTAGAGGACAGGGCCAACCCCCCGCTTTCTTT. As protein: CASRGQGQPPAFF. Full variable domain (missing parts from reference TRBV19 and TRBJ1-1): DGGITQSPKYLFRKEGQNVTLSCEQNLNHDAMYWYRQDPGQGLRLIYYSQIVNDFQKGDIAEGYSVSREKKESFPLTVTSAQKNPTAFYLCASRGQGQPPAFFGQGTRLTVV.

V usage is TRBV5-8 and J usage is TRBJ2-1, with 11 bases aligning to TRBD1. This CDR3 has 16 residues. Looked up from germline, CDR1 is SGHTS and CDR2 is YDEGEE. V lost 7 bases and J lost 1; bases outside the gene matches: 7. CDR3 sequence (DNA): TGTGCCAGCGAGGACAGGGGGCTTACGTCCTACAATGAGCAGTTCTTC. It codes for CASEDRGLTSYNEQFF.

This clone appeared a single time. The chain recombines TRBV15 with TRBJ1-4; D unclear. Trimming pared 0 bases from V and 3 bases from J, leaving 8 bases between. Germline V gene data show CDR1 as LNHNV and CDR2 as YYDKDF (reference sequence). The CDR3 runs to 15 residues. Here the CDR3 reads CATSREKPANEKLFF. CDR3 DNA sequence: TGTGCCACCAGCAGAGAAAAGCCGGCTAATGAAAAACTGTTTTTT.

The gene calls are TRBV5-1 and TRBJ1-4; 9 nucleotides align to TRBD1. CDR3 length: 16 amino acids. The germline V gene encodes CDR1 SGHRS and CDR2 YFSETQ. V was clipped by 4 bases and J by 2 bases; unmatched bases: 6. CDR3 region: CASSRTGDGTNEKLFF. Written as DNA, the CDR3 is TGCGCCAGCAGCCGGACAGGGGATGGCACTAATGAAAAACTGTTTTTT.

This clone was picked up a small number of times. The V and J genes are TRBV7-3 and TRBJ1-4; the D gene is possibly TRBD1 (6 bases). V was pared by 4 bases and J by 4 bases, with 16 bases between. CDR1 is SGHTA, CDR2 FQGTGA, per germline. There are 16 residues in the CDR3. The CDR3 sequence: CASSWGQTIYNEKLFF. In DNA form, the CDR3 reads TGTGCCAGCAGCTGGGGGCAGACGATCTATAATGAAAAACTGTTTTTT.

The V call is TRBV27, the J call TRBJ2-2; 9 nucleotides line up with TRBD2. Per germline, CDR1 MNHEY and CDR2 SMNVEV (reference sequence). The CDR3 sequence is 16 residues long. With 3 bases clipped from V and 1 base from J, the junction kept 3 bases outside the gene matches. The CDR3 nucleotides are TGTGCCAGCAGTTTTAGCGGGGGCCGGAACACCGGGGAGCTGTTTTTT. This translates into CASSFSGGRNTGELFF.

V usage is TRBV3-1 (or the pseudogene TRBV3-2) and J usage is TRBJ1-3; D remains ambiguous. Germline assignment: CDR1 LGHDT and CDR2 YNNKEL (reference sequence). This CDR3 has 16 residues. The ends were cut back, 1 base at V and 0 bases at J, with 10 bases in the middle. CDR3 amino acids: CASSQGSYYSGNTIYF. Written as DNA, the CDR3 is TGTGCCAGCAGCCAAGGGTCGTACTACTCTGGAAACACCATATATTTT.

The chain links TRBV24-1 to TRBJ2-7; the match to TRBD2 covers 8 bases. The V gene end was trimmed by 6 bases and the J gene end by 7 bases; junction bases not matched to a gene: 10. Germline loops: CDR1 KGHDR, CDR2 SFDVKD. The CDR3 has 14 residues. CDR3 sequence (DNA): TGTGCCACCAGTTCGAGCGGGGGAAGTTGGGAGCAGTACTTC. Translated: CATSSSGGSWEQYF.

V is TRBV5-1 and J is TRBJ2-7; D is perhaps TRBD2 (5 bases). The germline gives CDR1 SGHRS, CDR2 YFSETQ. With 0 bases removed from V and 0 bases from J, the gap between germline ends came to 7 bases. This CDR3 spans 14 amino acids. The CDR3 bases are TGCGCCAGCAGCTTGGCGGGGAGCTCCTACGAGCAGTACTTC. It encodes CASSLAGSSYEQYF.

This chain links TRBV6-5 with TRBJ1-1; D is unresolved. The CDR3 is made up of 14 amino acids. Between the trimmed V and J ends, which lost 1 base and 7 bases, there was a span of 13 bases. CDR1 MNHEY and CDR2 SVGAGI come from the germline V gene. CDR3 sequence (DNA): TGTGCCAGCAGTTACTATAGGGAGCTAAATGAAGCTTTCTTT. Translating gives CASSYYRELNEAFF.

The chain employs TRBV7-2 and TRBJ2-5; TRBD1 matches at 8 bases. The CDR3 is 15 amino acids. V gave up 1 base and J gave up 4 bases; unmatched junction bases: 5. Per the germline V gene, CDR1 is SGHTA and CDR2 is FQGNSA. The CDR3 sequence is CASSLESGGAETQYF. CDR3 nucleotide sequence: TGTGCCAGCAGCTTAGAGTCAGGGGGCGCAGAGACCCAGTACTTC.

The chain employs TRBV6-1 and TRBJ2-7, with D possibly matching TRBD1 (6 bases). V lost 1 base and J lost 8, with 9 bases in between. CDR1 and CDR2 from the germline V gene are MNHNS and SASEGT. The CDR3 is 12 amino acids. CDR3 region: CASSEDRAQQYF. The CDR3 DNA reads as TGTGCCAGCAGTGAAGACAGGGCTCAGCAGTACTTC.

The rearrangement uses TRBV5-1 and TRBJ2-7, with 9 bases lining up with TRBD1. Germline values: CDR1 SGHRS, CDR2 YFSETQ. The CDR3 contains 15 residues. V was clipped by 4 bases and J by 2 bases; unmatched bases: 7. The CDR3 spells CASSEGTGRTYEQYF. The CDR3 DNA follows: TGCGCCAGCAGCGAAGGGACAGGGAGGACCTACGAGCAGTACTTC.

The rearrangement links TRBV11-3 to TRBJ2-5; 7 positions match TRBD1. Germline V CDR1 and CDR2: SGHNT, YENEEA. Trimming at V came to 5 bases and at J to 2 bases, leaving 8 bases not matched to a gene. This CDR3 is built from 15 residues. The CDR3 loop reads CASSPGDRKQETQYF. The CDR3 DNA sequence: TGTGCCAGCAGCCCAGGGGACAGAAAACAAGAGACCCAGTACTTC.